These 10 T cell receptor beta chains came from one sample sequenced in a study of T cell responses to AZD1222 COVID-19 vaccine. Here immunoSEQ multiplex PCR was the method, and the copy in TCRdb shows in-frame clones only, minus some. The sample holds about 180,000 clones, 88% seen once. Sample: peripheral blood, taken on day 0 of AZD1222 vaccination. These receptors originate from an adult in good health.

The chain recombines TRBV18 with TRBJ2-5; weak D call: TRBD2 (6 bases). Trimming took 2 bases from V and 4 from J, leaving 14 bases between them. The germline V gene has CDR1 KGHSH and CDR2 LQKENI. The CDR3 is 15 residues long. CDR3: CASSPDAGRGETQYF. CDR3 DNA sequence: TGTGCCAGCTCACCAGATGCGGGGCGCGGAGAGACCCAGTACTTC. Filled out from reference TRBV18 and TRBJ2-5, the complete variable domain reads NAGVMQNPRHLVRRRGQEARLRCSPMKGHSHVYWYRQLPEEGLKFMVYLQKENIIDESGMPKERFSAEFPKEGPSILRIQQVVRGDSAAYFCASSPDAGRGETQYFGPGTRLLVL.

CDR3 coding DNA: TGTGCCAGCAGTCCACCTGTCCGGAACACTGAAGCTTTCTTT. Translation gives CASSPPVRNTEAFF. The gene calls are TRBV28 and TRBJ1-1; D uncertain. Trimming removed 5 bases at V and 1 base at J, with 11 bases between. The CDR3 consists of 14 residues. CDR1 and CDR2 (germline): MDHEN, SYDVKM.

The chain links TRBV20-1 to TRBJ2-3; 8 bases align to TRBD2. Trimming took 3 bases from V and 3 from J; bases not matched to a gene: 8. The CDR3 is 15 amino acids. Germline loops: CDR1 DFQATT, CDR2 SNEGSKA (reference sequence). CDR3 loop: CSASSSGGGTDTQYF. The DNA for the CDR3 is TGCAGTGCTAGTTCGAGCGGGGGAGGAACAGATACGCAGTATTTT.

The rearrangement links TRBV11-2 to TRBJ2-1; either TRBD1 or TRBD2 may supply D (6 bases each). Trimming stripped 8 bases from V and 0 bases from J, with 17 bases between. The CDR3 sequence is 16 residues long. Germline V gene sequence: CDR1 SGHAT, CDR2 FQNNGV. Here the CDR3 DNA reads TGTGCCAGCGGCGTGGTAAGGGGGGACTCCTACAATGAGCAGTTCTTC. The encoded protein is CASGVVRGDSYNEQFF.

CDR3 loop: CAWSVGGPGELFF. CDR3 DNA: TGTGCCTGGAGTGTAGGGGGTCCCGGGGAGCTGTTTTTT. This chain connects TRBV30 to TRBJ2-2, with D possibly being TRBD1 (6 bases). V lost 0 bases, J lost 6 bases, and 8 bases lay in between. The CDR3 length is 13 residues. The V gene's germline CDR1 is GTSNPN and CDR2 SVGIG (reference sequence).

The chain recombines TRBV7-2 with TRBJ2-7; D perhaps matches TRBD2 (5 bases). Trimming took 5 bases from V and 0 from J, leaving 11 bases between them. The CDR3 consists of 14 residues. From germline, CDR1 is SGHTA and CDR2 FQGNSA. The DNA for the CDR3 is TGTGCCAGCAGCGCAGACCGGGACTCCTACGAGCAGTACTTC. Its translation: CASSADRDSYEQYF.

This clone was seen a single time. The chain uses TRBV19 and TRBJ1-5; D might be TRBD1 (6 bases). This CDR3 spans 14 amino acids. Trimming cost V 6 bases and J 4 bases, with 13 bases left between them. The germline gives CDR1 LNHDA, CDR2 SQIVND (reference sequence). DNA of the CDR3: TGTGCCAGTAGATTTCAGGGGTCTAATCAGCCCCAGCATTTT. It yields the protein CASRFQGSNQPQHF.

The chain combines TRBV19 with TRBJ1-5; maybe TRBD1 (6 bases). V gave up 5 bases and J gave up 7 bases, with 15 bases separating them. Looked up from germline, CDR1 is LNHDA and CDR2 is SQIVND (reference sequence). This CDR3 spans 14 amino acids. CDR3 nucleotides: TGTGCCAGTAGTCCCGGGGGGGCTCGGCAGCCCCAGCATTTT. This sequence encodes CASSPGGARQPQHF.

The V gene is TRBV10-3, the J gene TRBJ2-1; D gene ambiguous. Trimming pared 0 bases from V and 10 bases from J, leaving 19 bases between. Germline CDR1 ENHRY, CDR2 SYGVKD. This CDR3 has 16 amino acids. The CDR3 region has the DNA TGTGCCATCAGTGAGTCGCCGGCACCTACCCCAATAGAGCAGTTCTTC. This encodes CAISESPAPTPIEQFF.

The chain links TRBV7-7 to TRBJ2-2; no clear D. Trimming left V 5 bases short and J 5 bases short, with 12 bases between. Germline assignment: CDR1 SSHAT and CDR2 FNYEAQ (reference sequence). The CDR3 is 14 residues long. CDR3 sequence: CASSPFVGTGELFF. CDR3 sequence (DNA): TGTGCCAGCAGCCCGTTCGTGGGTACCGGGGAGCTGTTTTTT.